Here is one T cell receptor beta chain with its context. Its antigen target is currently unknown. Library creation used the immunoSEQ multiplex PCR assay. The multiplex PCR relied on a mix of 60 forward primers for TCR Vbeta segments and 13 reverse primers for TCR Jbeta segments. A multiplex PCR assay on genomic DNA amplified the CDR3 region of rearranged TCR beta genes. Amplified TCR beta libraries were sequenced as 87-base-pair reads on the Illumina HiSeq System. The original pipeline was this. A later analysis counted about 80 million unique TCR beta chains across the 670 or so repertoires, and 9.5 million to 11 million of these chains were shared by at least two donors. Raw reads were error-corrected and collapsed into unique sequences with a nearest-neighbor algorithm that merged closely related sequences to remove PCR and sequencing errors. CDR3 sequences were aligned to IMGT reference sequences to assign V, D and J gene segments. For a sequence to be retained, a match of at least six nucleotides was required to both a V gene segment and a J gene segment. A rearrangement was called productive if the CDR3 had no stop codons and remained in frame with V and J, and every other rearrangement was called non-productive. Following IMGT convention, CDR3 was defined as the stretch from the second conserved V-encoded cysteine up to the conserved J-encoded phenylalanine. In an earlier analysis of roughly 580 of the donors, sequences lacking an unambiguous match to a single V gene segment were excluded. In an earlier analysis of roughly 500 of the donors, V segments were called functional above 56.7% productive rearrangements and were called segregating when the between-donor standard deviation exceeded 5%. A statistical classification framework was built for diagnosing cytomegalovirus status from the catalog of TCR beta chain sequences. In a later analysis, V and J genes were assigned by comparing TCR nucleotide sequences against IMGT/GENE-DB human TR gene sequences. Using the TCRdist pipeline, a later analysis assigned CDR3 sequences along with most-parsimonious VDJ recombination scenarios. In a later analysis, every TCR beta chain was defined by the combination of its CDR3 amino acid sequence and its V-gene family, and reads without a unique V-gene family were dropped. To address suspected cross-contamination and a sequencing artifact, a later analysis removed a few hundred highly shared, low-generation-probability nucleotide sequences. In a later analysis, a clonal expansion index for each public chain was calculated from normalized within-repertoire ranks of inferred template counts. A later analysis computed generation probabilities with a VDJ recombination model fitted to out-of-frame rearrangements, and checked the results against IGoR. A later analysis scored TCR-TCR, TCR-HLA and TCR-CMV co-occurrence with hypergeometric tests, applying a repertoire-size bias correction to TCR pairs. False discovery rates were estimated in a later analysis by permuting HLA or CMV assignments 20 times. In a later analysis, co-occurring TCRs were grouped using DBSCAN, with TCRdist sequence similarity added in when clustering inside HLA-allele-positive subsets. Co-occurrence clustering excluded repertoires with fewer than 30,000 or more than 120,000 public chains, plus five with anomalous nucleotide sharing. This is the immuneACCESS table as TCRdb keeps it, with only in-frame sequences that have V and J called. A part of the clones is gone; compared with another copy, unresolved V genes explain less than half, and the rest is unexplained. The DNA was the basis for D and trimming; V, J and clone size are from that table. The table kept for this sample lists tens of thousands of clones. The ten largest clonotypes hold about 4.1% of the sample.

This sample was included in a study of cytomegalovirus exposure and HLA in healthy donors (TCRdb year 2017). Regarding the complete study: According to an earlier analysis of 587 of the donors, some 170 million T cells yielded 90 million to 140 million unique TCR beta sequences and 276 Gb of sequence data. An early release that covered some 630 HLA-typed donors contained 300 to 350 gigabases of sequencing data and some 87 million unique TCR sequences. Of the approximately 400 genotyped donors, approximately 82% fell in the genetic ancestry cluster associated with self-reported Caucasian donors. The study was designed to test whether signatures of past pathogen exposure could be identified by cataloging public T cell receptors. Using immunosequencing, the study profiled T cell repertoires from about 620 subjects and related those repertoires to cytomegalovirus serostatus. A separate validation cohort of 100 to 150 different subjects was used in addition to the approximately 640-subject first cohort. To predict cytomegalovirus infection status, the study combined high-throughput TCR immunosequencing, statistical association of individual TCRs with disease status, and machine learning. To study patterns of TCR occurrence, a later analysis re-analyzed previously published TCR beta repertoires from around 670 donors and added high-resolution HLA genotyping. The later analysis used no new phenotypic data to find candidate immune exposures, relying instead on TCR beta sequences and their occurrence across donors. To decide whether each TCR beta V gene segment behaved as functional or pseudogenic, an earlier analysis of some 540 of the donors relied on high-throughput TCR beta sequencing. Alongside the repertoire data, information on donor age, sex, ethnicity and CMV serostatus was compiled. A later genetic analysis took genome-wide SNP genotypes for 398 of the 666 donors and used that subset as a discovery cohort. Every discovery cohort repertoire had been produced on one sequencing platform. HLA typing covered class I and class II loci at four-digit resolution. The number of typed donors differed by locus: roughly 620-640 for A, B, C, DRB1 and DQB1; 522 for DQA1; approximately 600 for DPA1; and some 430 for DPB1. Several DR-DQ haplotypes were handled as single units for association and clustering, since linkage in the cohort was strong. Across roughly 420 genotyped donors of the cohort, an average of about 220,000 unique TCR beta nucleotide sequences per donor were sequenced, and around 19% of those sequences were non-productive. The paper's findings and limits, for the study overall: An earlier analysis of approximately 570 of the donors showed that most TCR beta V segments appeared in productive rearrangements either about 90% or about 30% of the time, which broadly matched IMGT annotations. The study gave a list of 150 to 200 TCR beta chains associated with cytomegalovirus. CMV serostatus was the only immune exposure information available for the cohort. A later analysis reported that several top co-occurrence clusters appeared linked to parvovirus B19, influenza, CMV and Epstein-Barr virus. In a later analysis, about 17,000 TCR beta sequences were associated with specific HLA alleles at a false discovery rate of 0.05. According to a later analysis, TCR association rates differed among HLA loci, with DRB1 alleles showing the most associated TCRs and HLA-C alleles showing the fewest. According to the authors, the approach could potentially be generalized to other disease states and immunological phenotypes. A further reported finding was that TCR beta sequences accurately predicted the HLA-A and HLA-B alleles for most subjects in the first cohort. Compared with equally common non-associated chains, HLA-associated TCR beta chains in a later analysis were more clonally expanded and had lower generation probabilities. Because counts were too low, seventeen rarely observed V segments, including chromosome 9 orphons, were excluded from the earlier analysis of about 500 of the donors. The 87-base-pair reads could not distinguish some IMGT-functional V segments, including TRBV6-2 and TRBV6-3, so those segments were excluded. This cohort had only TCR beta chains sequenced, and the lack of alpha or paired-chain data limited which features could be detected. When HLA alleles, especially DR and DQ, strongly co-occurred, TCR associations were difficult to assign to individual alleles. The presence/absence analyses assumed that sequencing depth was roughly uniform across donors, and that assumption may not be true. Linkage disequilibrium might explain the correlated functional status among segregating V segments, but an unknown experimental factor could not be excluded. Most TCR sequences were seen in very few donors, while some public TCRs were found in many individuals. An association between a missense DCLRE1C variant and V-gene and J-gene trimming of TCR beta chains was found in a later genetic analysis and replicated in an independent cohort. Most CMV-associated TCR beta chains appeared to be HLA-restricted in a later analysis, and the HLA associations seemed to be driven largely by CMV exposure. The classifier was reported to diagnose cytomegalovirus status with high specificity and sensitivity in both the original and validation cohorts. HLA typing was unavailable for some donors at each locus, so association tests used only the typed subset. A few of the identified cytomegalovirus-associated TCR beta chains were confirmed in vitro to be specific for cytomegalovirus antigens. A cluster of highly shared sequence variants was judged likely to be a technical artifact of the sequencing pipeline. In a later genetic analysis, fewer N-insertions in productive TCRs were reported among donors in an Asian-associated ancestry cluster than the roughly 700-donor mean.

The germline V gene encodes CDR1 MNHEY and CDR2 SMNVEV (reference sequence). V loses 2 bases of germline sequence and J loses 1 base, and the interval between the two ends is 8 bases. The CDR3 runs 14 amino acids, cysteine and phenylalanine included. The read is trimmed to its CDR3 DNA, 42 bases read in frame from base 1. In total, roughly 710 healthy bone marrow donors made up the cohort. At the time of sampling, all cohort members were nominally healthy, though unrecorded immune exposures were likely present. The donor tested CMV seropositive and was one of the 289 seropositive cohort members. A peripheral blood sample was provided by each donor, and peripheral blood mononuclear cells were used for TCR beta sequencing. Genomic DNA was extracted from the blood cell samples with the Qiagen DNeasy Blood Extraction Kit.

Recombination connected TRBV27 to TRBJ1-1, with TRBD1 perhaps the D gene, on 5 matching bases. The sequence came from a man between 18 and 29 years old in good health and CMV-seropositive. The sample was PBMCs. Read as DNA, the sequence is TGTGCCAGCAGTTTAAGGGGTCCGAACACTGAAGCTTTCTTT. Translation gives CASSLRGPNTEAFF.